These 17 T cell receptor beta chains came from one sample sequenced in a study of Ad26.COV2.S vaccination and SARS-CoV-2 variants. Profiled with immunoSEQ multiplex PCR; TCRdb holds only in-frame clones, not every one. Of roughly 300,000 clones in the sample, 88% are singletons; the top ten hold 5.5% to 7%. Treatment meaning: some 20 received Ad26.COV2.S at low or high dose, single or two shots; about 5 received placebo; per-sample allocation not given. Collection of the samples took place on day 63 after the first injection of vaccine or placebo. This specimen was peripheral blood, taken in a trial of Ad26.COV2.S vaccine versus placebo. These receptors came from a person aged 18 to 59 who received the Ad26.COV2.S COVID-19 vaccine or a placebo.

The rearrangement uses TRBV5-1 and TRBJ2-3; no reliable D call. The V and J ends lost 0 bases and 2 bases respectively, with 10 bases between them. Germline V CDR1 and CDR2: SGHRS, YFSETQ. This CDR3 is 15 amino acids long. CDR3 nucleotides: TGCGCCAGCAGCTTGGGTAGCAGATCCACAGATACGCAGTATTTT. It yields the protein CASSLGSRSTDTQYF. The variable domain in full, with the rest retrieved from reference TRBV5-1 and TRBJ2-3, is KAGVTQTPRYLIKTRGQQVTLSCSPISGHRSVSWYQQTPGQGLQFLFEYFSETQRNKGNFPGRFSGRQFSNSRSEMNVSTLELGDSALYLCASSLGSRSTDTQYFGPGTRLTVL.

The chain has TRBV7-2 and TRBJ2-7; D is undetermined. Germline V lookup: CDR1 SGHTA, CDR2 FQGNSA. The CDR3 extends over 13 amino acids. The V end was cut by 3 bases, the J end by 3 bases, with 9 bases between. CDR3 in amino acids: CASSFGPIYEQYF. The CDR3, as DNA: TGTGCCAGCAGCTTCGGGCCCATCTACGAGCAGTACTTC. The entire variable domain, with the rest obtained from reference TRBV7-2 and TRBJ2-7, is as follows: GAGVSQSPSNKVTEKGKDVELRCDPISGHTALYWYRQSLGQGLEFLIYFQGNSAPDKSGLPSDRFSAERTGGSVSTLTIQRTQQEDSAVYLCASSFGPIYEQYFGPGTRLTVT.

The V gene is TRBV5-1, the J gene TRBJ2-5, with D perhaps assigned TRBD1 or TRBD2 (5 bases each). Germline V CDR1 and CDR2: SGHRS, YFSETQ. Between the trimmed V and J ends, which lost 4 bases and 4 bases, there was a span of 17 bases. CDR3 length equals 15 residues. The CDR3 DNA reads as TGCGCCAGCAGCATGGCTGGGACCCTGAGAGAGACCCAGTACTTC. As protein: CASSMAGTLRETQYF.

The chain is built from TRBV5-1 and TRBJ2-6, with D possibly TRBD1 on 6 matching bases. The length of the CDR3 is 17 residues. The V gene's germline CDR1 is SGHRS and CDR2 YFSETQ. Trimming took off 4 bases at V and 2 bases at J, with 16 bases between the two ends. The CDR3 protein is CASSRSATGTGANVLTF. CDR3 DNA sequence: TGCGCCAGCAGCCGAAGCGCAACAGGGACTGGGGCCAACGTCCTGACTTTC. Complete variable domain (other parts from reference TRBV5-1 and TRBJ2-6): KAGVTQTPRYLIKTRGQQVTLSCSPISGHRSVSWYQQTPGQGLQFLFEYFSETQRNKGNFPGRFSGRQFSNSRSEMNVSTLELGDSALYLCASSRSATGTGANVLTFGAGSRLTVL.

The rearrangement joins TRBV7-6 to TRBJ1-3; D is unclear. Trimming cost V 2 bases and J 0 bases, with 8 bases left between them. Germline loops: CDR1 SGHVS, CDR2 FNYEAQ. The CDR3 loop spans 15 amino acids. CDR3 in DNA: TGTGCCAGCAGCTTAACAGATAACTCTGGAAACACCATATATTTT. Residues: CASSLTDNSGNTIYF.

This chain links TRBV9 with TRBJ2-3; D call uncertain. The V gene's germline CDR1 is SGDLS and CDR2 YYNGEE. The CDR3 has 13 amino acids. The V end lost 0 bases, the J end lost 2 bases, and 4 bases lay between the germline ends. The CDR3 DNA follows: TGTGCCAGCAGCGTAGAGACCACAGATACGCAGTATTTT. This gives the protein CASSVETTDTQYF.

This chain joins TRBV4-3 and TRBJ2-5, with D possibly TRBD1 on 5 matching bases. This CDR3 has 16 amino acids. V lost 6 bases, J lost 1 base, and 18 bases lay in between. Germline V gene data show CDR1 as LGHNA and CDR2 as YSLEER. The CDR3 loop reads CASSPRFLQGQETQYF. The DNA of the CDR3 is TGCGCCAGCAGTCCAAGGTTTTTGCAGGGCCAAGAGACCCAGTACTTC.

The chain joins TRBV6-5 to TRBJ2-5; 9 positions agree with TRBD1. Germline CDR1 is MNHEY and CDR2 is SVGAGI. The CDR3 length is 15 residues. Trimming took 10 bases from V and 5 from J; bases not matched to a gene: 14. The DNA of the CDR3 is TGTGCCACCTTGGCTGGACAGGGGATTTCGGAGACCCAGTACTTC. This translates into CATLAGQGISETQYF.

The chain has TRBV27 and TRBJ1-2, with 8 bases matching TRBD1. After removal of 3 bases from V and 6 bases from J, the junction contained 9 bases not matched to a gene. This CDR3 has 15 residues. The V gene's germline CDR1 is MNHEY and CDR2 SMNVEV (reference sequence). CDR3 sequence: CASSFVRGHGDGYTF. The CDR3 DNA reads as TGTGCCAGCAGTTTCGTCAGGGGGCATGGGGATGGCTACACCTTC.

V usage is TRBV20-1 and J usage is TRBJ1-1, with D maybe TRBD1 (5 bases). Germline lookup yields CDR1 DFQATT and CDR2 SNEGSKA (reference sequence). The CDR3 is 11 residues long. Trimming took off 7 bases at V and 6 bases at J, with 12 bases between the two ends. The CDR3 DNA sequence: TGCAGTGTCCAGGGTGTCCCTGAAGCTTTCTTT. This encodes CSVQGVPEAFF.

CDR3 amino acids: CASSETGNTEAFF. CDR3 nucleotides: TGCGCCAGCAGTGAGACAGGGAACACTGAAGCTTTCTTT. This chain links TRBV10-2 with TRBJ1-1, with D perhaps TRBD1 (5 bases). V lost 2 bases and J 1 base, leaving 5 bases between the germline ends. This CDR3 has 13 residues. Germline loops: CDR1 WSHSY, CDR2 SAAADI.

This rearrangement joins TRBV4-2 to TRBJ2-1; TRBD1 matches at 7 bases. The germline gives CDR1 LGHNA, CDR2 YNFKEQ. With V trimmed by 0 bases and J by 0 bases, 2 bases remained unmatched. This CDR3 spans 16 amino acids. CDR3 protein: CASSQDYRGSYNEQFF. CDR3 nucleotides: TGTGCCAGCAGCCAAGATTACAGGGGCTCCTACAATGAGCAGTTCTTC.

The chain joins TRBV6-2 or TRBV6-3 to TRBJ1-1; D is perhaps TRBD1 (6 bases). With 6 bases removed from V and 8 bases from J, the gap between germline ends came to 13 bases. The CDR3 runs to 12 residues. Per germline, CDR1 MNHEY and CDR2 SVGEGT. Here the CDR3 DNA reads TGTGCCAGCAGCAGGGGAACAGGGGAAGCTTTCTTT. It is translated as CASSRGTGEAFF.

A word on this clone: Other DNA sequences in this specimen translate into the identical CDR3. J is TRBJ2-7 and V is TRBV19, with 11 bases fitting TRBD1. CDR1 is LNHDA, CDR2 SQIVND, per germline (reference sequence). V lost 5 bases and J lost 1; bases outside the gene matches: 4. The length of the CDR3 is 15 residues. The CDR3 reads CASSARDRGSYEQYF. Written as DNA, the CDR3 is TGTGCCAGTAGTGCCCGGGACAGGGGGTCCTACGAGCAGTACTTC.

The chain combines TRBV15 with TRBJ2-5; D might be TRBD1 (5 bases). The germline V and J ends were trimmed by 1 base and 2 bases, with 8 bases remaining between them. Germline values: CDR1 LNHNV, CDR2 YYDKDF (reference sequence). This CDR3 spans 14 amino acids. For the CDR3, the DNA is TGTGCCACCAGCAGAGTGGGGCGGCAAGAGACCCAGTACTTC. Protein sequence: CATSRVGRQETQYF.

This clone was picked up one time. The V gene is TRBV18, the J gene TRBJ1-1; no clear D. This CDR3 spans 17 amino acids. Trimming took 1 base from V and 1 from J, leaving 16 bases between them. From germline, CDR1 is KGHSH and CDR2 LQKENI. In DNA, the CDR3 is TGTGCCAGCTCACCACGAGTAGTAACGGACGGGAACACTGAAGCTTTCTTT. Translation: CASSPRVVTDGNTEAFF.

In this sample, this clone turned up once. At one boundary the junction diverges from the germline segment, which might be a read error. The V gene is TRBV6-5, the J gene TRBJ1-6; maybe TRBD1 (6 bases). Germline lookup yields CDR1 MNHEY and CDR2 SVGAGI. The CDR3 extends over 14 amino acids. The CDR3 loop reads CASNYGQLNSPLHF. DNA for the CDR3: TGTGCCAGCAATTACGGACAGCTTAATTCACCCCTCCACTTT.